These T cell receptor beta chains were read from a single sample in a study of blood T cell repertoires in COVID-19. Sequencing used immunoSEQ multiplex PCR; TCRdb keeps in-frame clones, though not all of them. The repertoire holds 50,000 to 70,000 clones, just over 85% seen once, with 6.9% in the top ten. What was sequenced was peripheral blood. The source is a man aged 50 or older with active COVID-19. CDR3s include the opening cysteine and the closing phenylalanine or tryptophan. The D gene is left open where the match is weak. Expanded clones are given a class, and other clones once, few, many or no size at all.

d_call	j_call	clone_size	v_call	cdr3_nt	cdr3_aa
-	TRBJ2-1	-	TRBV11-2	TGTGCCAGCAGCTTAGTAGTTCTAGCAGGCAATGAGCAGTTCTTC	CASSLVVLAGNEQFF
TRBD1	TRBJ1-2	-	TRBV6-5	TGTGCCAGCAGGGGACAGGGACTGAACTATGGCTACACCTTC	CASRGQGLNYGYTF
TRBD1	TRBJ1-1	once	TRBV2	TGTGCCAGCAGCGATCGACAGGGGCGAACCACTGAAGCTTTCTTT	CASSDRQGRTTEAFF
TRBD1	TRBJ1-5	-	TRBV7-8	TGTGCCAGCAGCTTAGGGAGCAGGGGGTCAAGGCAGCCCCAGCATTTT	CASSLGSRGSRQPQHF
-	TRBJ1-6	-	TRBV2	TGTGCCACACACCAGGGTATAAGTTCACCCCTCCACTTT	CATHQGISSPLHF
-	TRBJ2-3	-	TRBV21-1	TGTGCCAGCAGCAAGTGGCGGCGCACAGATACGCAGTATTTT	CASSKWRRTDTQYF
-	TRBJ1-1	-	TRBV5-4	TGTGCCAGCAGCAGGGGGGGCATGAACACTGAAGCTTTCTTT	CASSRGGMNTEAFF
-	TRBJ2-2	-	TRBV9	TGTGCCAGCAGCGTAGAGGGTCTGGGGACTGGGGAGCTGTTTTTT	CASSVEGLGTGELFF
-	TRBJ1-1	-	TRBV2	TGTGCCAGCAGGTGGGGGGGGTCAAGCACTGAAGCTTTCTTT	CASRWGGSSTEAFF
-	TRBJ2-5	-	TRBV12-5	TGTGCTAGTGGTTTGTTTATACGGGAGTCGCCGAGGACCCAGTACTTC	CASGLFIRESPRTQYF
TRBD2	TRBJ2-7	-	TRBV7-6	TGTGCCAGCAGCCCCATAGCGGGGACAACCTACGAGCAGTACTTC	CASSPIAGTTYEQYF
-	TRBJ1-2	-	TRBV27	TGTGCCAGCAGTCCACTAACAGGGTTCTATGGCTACACCTTC	CASSPLTGFYGYTF
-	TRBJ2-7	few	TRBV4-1	TGCGCCAGCAGCCGTAGTGGCGGTAACTACGAGCAGTACTTC	CASSRSGGNYEQYF
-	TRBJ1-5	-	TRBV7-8	TGTGCCAGCAGCTTATTGGTGGAGCCTAGCAATCAGCCCCAGCATTTT	CASSLLVEPSNQPQHF
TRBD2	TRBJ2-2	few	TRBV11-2	TGTGCCAGCAGCATAGGACTAGCGGGGGGCACCGGGGAGCTGTTTTTT	CASSIGLAGGTGELFF